This T cell receptor beta chain appears in the sequencing data of a study of blood T cell repertoires in COVID-19 (dated by TCRdb to between 2020 and 2021). At the level of the whole study: Samples from collaborators originated in the United States, Italy and Spain and spanned both the acute and convalescent phases of COVID-19. The prospective study material was composed of cDNA or gDNA derived from T cells, B-cell-depleted T cells, or PBMCs. A freely available public database, intended as a resource for researchers studying the immune response to SARS-CoV-2, is where the repertoires were released. Nearly every sample came with metadata listing a de-identified subject ID, COVID-19 status, age in years and sex. Subjects who had been exposed to COVID-19, were actively infected with it, or had recovered from it provided the deeply sampled blood TCRbeta repertoires that made up the dataset. The samples were drawn from two sources: the first 160 participants of the ongoing ImmuneRACE study, and 1,000 to 1,500 subjects contributed by 6 global collaborators. Where available, HLA class I and class II types were obtained from metadata supplied by the sample provider rather than from assay-based typing.

The research as a whole found: How much clinical and demographic metadata was included differed by source and by participant, and the metadata was provided uncurated.

TCRbeta CDR3 regions were amplified from genomic DNA by means of the immunoSEQ Assay, a bias-controlled multiplex PCR. Concerning the study's data processing: The number of nucleated cells in each sample was estimated by amplification of reference gene primers within the assay. Sequence reads were collapsed and filtered to measure the absolute abundance of every unique TCRbeta CDR3 rearrangement. For each sample, productive Simpson clonality was calculated as the square root of Simpson's diversity index across productive rearrangements. TCRdb's version of the immuneACCESS table is confined to in-frame rearrangements and falls short of the full clone set. An unresolved V gene accounts for under half of the shortfall where checked; the remainder is of unknown origin. From that table come the V and J calls and clone size; the DNA was used to work out D and trimming. The table for this sample lists about 480,000 clones; 75% to 90% of them were counted only once. The ten most abundant clones make up approximately 0.9% of the sample.

About this clone itself: Its antigen is not yet known. There are no base qualities to consult, and no much larger clone falls within one base.

Sequences LGHDT (CDR1) and YNNKEL (CDR2) are obtained from the germline V gene (reference sequence). Ends trimmed: V by 3 bases, J by 7 bases; bases unmatched to a gene: 16. The CDR3, from cysteine to phenylalanine, totals 17 residues. Only CDR3 DNA is held: 51 bases, read in frame from base 1. One collaborating source in Seattle enrolled patients while the patients were actively infected and followed the patients over time throughout the course of disease. Whole blood was collected in K2EDTA tubes by collaborating institutions according to the institutions' own protocols. For TCRbeta analysis, collaborator samples were shipped as frozen whole blood, as isolated PBMCs, or as DNA extracted from either sample type.

Sequenced material: peripheral blood. The sequence was obtained from a man younger than 30 with COVID-19, enrolled during active disease. Recombination linked TRBV3-1 (or the pseudogene TRBV3-2) to TRBJ1-2; 8 central bases correspond to TRBD1. The CDR3 here reads CASSQIQGTGKRRGYTF. The DNA sequence reads TGTGCCAGCAGCCAGATTCAAGGGACAGGAAAGAGACGTGGCTACACCTTC.